This is a list of T cell receptor beta chains from one sample in a study of T cell responses to AZD1222 COVID-19 vaccine. The repertoire was sequenced with immunoSEQ multiplex PCR; TCRdb's copy has only in-frame clones and lacks some. The sample records about 130,000 clones, around nine tenths being singletons. Sequencing used peripheral blood, obtained 28 days after the second AZD1222 dose. Every receptor here comes from an adult who received the AZD1222 COVID-19 vaccine. CDR3s leave out the opening cysteine and the closing phenylalanine or tryptophan.

TRBJ1-5	TRBV4-1	ASSQGQDQPQH
TRBJ1-5	TRBV11-2	ASSPLTGANQPQH
TRBJ1-1	TRBV6-2/TRBV6-3	ASSPSGRGDTEAF
TRBJ1-6	TRBV19	ATGELNSPLH
TRBJ1-2	TRBV10-3	AISDRGIVWGYT
TRBJ2-6	TRBV5-5	ASSGTGESGANVLT
TRBJ2-1	TRBV6-6	ASTQGPYNEQF
TRBJ2-1	TRBV6-5	ASSYKKGAGQF
TRBJ2-7	TRBV11-3	ASSSTYEQY
TRBJ2-2	TRBV6-2/TRBV6-3	ASSYTETGAGELF
TRBJ2-7	TRBV24-1	ATSGTGSYEQY
TRBJ2-5	TRBV27	ASSLKGRRQETQY
TRBJ1-4	TRBV2	ASSSSLKREEKLF
TRBJ1-3	TRBV4-3	ASSQGLGAGNTIY
TRBJ2-1	TRBV10-3	AISESAGGPFEQF
TRBJ2-7	TRBV7-6	ASSSLLDRAGEQY
TRBJ1-4	TRBV5-1	ASSYSGQGGEKLF
TRBJ2-2	TRBV7-7	ASSKTGTGTGELF
TRBJ2-3	TRBV7-3	ASSPGTATDTQY
TRBJ1-5	TRBV5-8	ASRDRVHSNQPQH
TRBJ2-4	TRBV7-8	ASSLREWKNIQY
TRBJ1-3	TRBV5-5	ASTRTGVVRNTIY
TRBJ1-5	TRBV6-2/TRBV6-3	ASSLGHPNQPQH
TRBJ1-1	TRBV5-6	ASSFGNTEAF
TRBJ1-6	TRBV5-1	ASSLGDSYNSPLH
TRBJ1-4	TRBV4-1	ASSPGTGIATNEKLF
TRBJ2-1	TRBV20-1	SASPSGRLRDEQF
TRBJ2-7	TRBV7-2	ASSPSYAHEQY
TRBJ2-3	TRBV24-1	ATSDGDSSDTQY
TRBJ1-2	TRBV30	AWSRRTFDGYT
TRBJ2-1	TRBV10-3	AISELERSSYNEQF
TRBJ2-4	TRBV28	ASSLPDNLRY
TRBJ1-6	TRBV19	ASSTSGTGSSYNSPLH
TRBJ1-3	TRBV9	ASSVAGNTIY
TRBJ2-1	TRBV19	ASQTVGSGNEQF
TRBJ2-1	TRBV5-8	ASSLGDLLNEQF
TRBJ1-5	TRBV6-5	ASSYSRGVGNQPQH
TRBJ1-3	TRBV23-1	ASSPDRGRNGSGNTIY
TRBJ2-3	TRBV28	ASTVVLAGTSEDTQY
TRBJ2-7	TRBV4-2	ASSPLDSNAYEQY
TRBJ2-3	TRBV5-6	ASRLGLAGGDTQY
TRBJ1-4	TRBV30	AWSVPGQGHEKLF
TRBJ2-7	TRBV7-2	ASSLEGFYEQY
TRBJ2-1	TRBV28	ASSLSHEQF
TRBJ1-5	TRBV15	ATSRAGLPAQH
TRBJ2-7	TRBV2	ASSEVHEQY
TRBJ1-4	TRBV10-3	AIRLAGSNEKLF
TRBJ2-3	TRBV7-9	ASTPGLAPSTDTQY
TRBJ2-1	TRBV7-2	ASSKKAGGTEQF
TRBJ1-2	TRBV10-3	AISESGQGGYT
TRBJ1-2	TRBV7-9	ASSMPLNPDSGKAYGYT
TRBJ2-3	TRBV6-1	ASSARSGGQTDTQY
TRBJ2-7	TRBV28	ASSFGPWASGVYEQY